These 25 T cell receptor beta chains originate from one sample sequenced in a study of blood T cells in healthy people across ages. For the second PCR, which ran for about 6 to 11 cycles, a sample-barcoded 5' primer and a J-beta primer mix were used. TCRdb reprocessed the 5' RACE reads via MiXCR and lists one record per CDR3 protein. The table has around 670,000 distinct CDR3 sequences, about 30% seen once. What was sequenced was blood. The receptors derive from an elderly woman in good health.

The rearrangement joins TRBV7-2 to TRBJ2-5; D gene unclear. Trimming shortened V by 2 bases and J by 5 bases, and 12 bases separated the two germline ends. CDR1 is SGHTA, CDR2 FQGNSA, per germline. The CDR3 is 14 amino acids. CDR3 sequence reads: CASSLFTAGETQYF. CDR3 sequence (DNA): TGTGCCAGCAGCTTATTCACTGCCGGGGAGACCCAGTACTTC.

The chain recombines TRBV7-2 with TRBJ2-7; the D gene is possibly TRBD1 (6 bases). CDR1 is SGHTA and CDR2 is FQGNSA in the germline V gene. Trimming took 5 bases from V and 3 from J, leaving 11 bases between them. The CDR3 totals 13 residues. CDR3 nucleotides: TGTGCCAGCAGCCCGACAGGCCGCTACGAGCAGTACTTC. Amino acids: CASSPTGRYEQYF.

This clonotype was observed at least ten times. V usage is TRBV5-5 and J usage is TRBJ1-2; D is possibly TRBD1 (5 bases). The V gene lost 4 bases and the J gene lost 1 base, with 17 bases spanning the gap. The CDR3 runs to 16 residues. The germline CDR1 and CDR2 sequences are SGHKS and YYEKEE (reference sequence). The CDR3 region is CASSPWGGTVNYGYTF. The CDR3 DNA follows: TGTGCCAGCAGCCCCTGGGGAGGGACGGTTAACTATGGCTACACCTTC.

Points on this clonotype: The junction departs from germline at one end; a sequencing error may be responsible. This chain joins TRBV14 and TRBJ1-6; 7 bases match TRBD1. CDR1 is SGHDN and CDR2 is FVKESK in the germline V gene. This CDR3 region has 15 residues. The CDR3 here is CASSQDLTGQSPPHF. For the CDR3, the DNA is TGTGCCAGCAGCCAGGATCTGACAGGGCAATCACCCCCCCACTTT. Complete variable domain (other parts from reference TRBV14 and TRBJ1-6): EAGVTQFPSHSVIEKGQTVTLRCDPISGHDNLYWYRRVMGKEIKFLLHFVKESKQDESGMPNNRFLAERTGGTYSTLKVQPAELEDSGVYFCASSQDLTGQSPPHFGNGTRLTVT.

This clonotype was observed a few times. The chain has TRBV20-1 and TRBJ2-7; TRBD1 agrees at 8 bases. The CDR3 contains 12 residues. The J segment lost 7 bases and the V segment lost 6 bases, leaving 8 bases of the junction unmatched. Per the germline V gene, CDR1 is DFQATT and CDR2 is SNEGSKA (reference sequence). CDR3 bases: TGCAGTGCGAGACAGGGGCCGGGGGAGCAGTACTTC. Its protein product is CSARQGPGEQYF.

As for this clonotype: The germline gene is not matched at one end of the junction; a read error may be the cause. The gene calls are TRBV15 and TRBJ2-4; D tentatively reads TRBD1 or TRBD2 (5 bases each). This CDR3 contains 16 residues. CDR1 and CDR2 from the germline V gene are LNHNV and YYDKDF (reference sequence). Written as DNA, the CDR3 is TGTGCCACCAGCGGAGATCAGGGAGTTGGTCTGAACATTCAGTACTTC. Translation: CATSGDQGVGLNIQYF.

In this sample, this clonotype turned up many times. J is TRBJ1-2 and V is TRBV6-5; D is perhaps TRBD1 (5 bases). The CDR3 length is 11 residues. V lost 8 bases, J lost 8 bases, and 12 bases lay in between. CDR1 is MNHEY, CDR2 SVGAGI, per germline. CDR3 residues: CASSGTWGYTF. The CDR3 nucleotides are TGTGCCAGCTCAGGGACCTGGGGCTACACCTTC.

The chain couples TRBV7-2 to TRBJ1-2; TRBD1 matches at 7 bases. This CDR3 is built from 17 residues. Germline assignment: CDR1 SGHTA and CDR2 FQGNSA. V lost 0 bases, J lost 7 bases, and 14 bases stayed unmatched. In DNA form, the CDR3 reads TGTGCCAGCAGCTTAGCGGGGAGACAGGGAGAGAACATTGGCTACACCTTC. It translates to CASSLAGRQGENIGYTF. Supplemented by reference TRBV7-2 and TRBJ1-2, the full variable domain reads GAGVSQSPSNKVTEKGKDVELRCDPISGHTALYWYRQSLGQGLEFLIYFQGNSAPDKSGLPSDRFSAERTGGSVSTLTIQRTQQEDSAVYLCASSLAGRQGENIGYTFGSGTRLTVV.

This clonotype was seen only a few times. A read error is possible here, since a much larger clone lies one base away. The V gene is TRBV20-1, the J gene TRBJ2-1, with D perhaps assigned TRBD1 or TRBD2 (6 bases each). V lost 2 bases and J lost 10, with 15 bases in between. The CDR3 contains 13 residues. Per germline, CDR1 DFQATT and CDR2 SNEGSKA (reference sequence). CDR3 nucleotides: TGCAGTGCTAGATCACGTGTCGGGGGCGAGCAGTTCTTC. It translates to CSARSRVGGEQFF.

This clonotype was picked up many times. The V gene is TRBV6-1, the J gene TRBJ2-2; D is undetermined. The V end was cut by 4 bases, the J end by 2 bases, with 11 bases between. Germline-derived CDR1 and CDR2 are MNHNS and SASEGT. This CDR3 is built from 15 residues. CDR3 loop: CASSGRPRNTGELFF. CDR3 coding DNA: TGTGCCAGCAGTGGGAGACCCCGAAACACCGGGGAGCTGTTTTTT.

This clonotype was seen repeatedly, ten times or more. The DNA of the CDR3 is TGTGCCACCAGCAAAAGGACTAGCGCGGGCGCGGAGACCCAGTACTTC. As protein: CATSKRTSAGAETQYF. This chain connects TRBV15 to TRBJ2-5; the match to TRBD2 covers 9 bases. Unmatched junction bases numbered 11, after V lost 4 bases and J lost 5 bases. Germline lookup yields CDR1 LNHNV and CDR2 YYDKDF (reference sequence). The length of the CDR3 is 16 residues.

The chain links TRBV13 to TRBJ2-5; 9 nucleotides align to TRBD1. In germline, CDR1 is PRHDT, CDR2 FYEKMQ (reference sequence). J gave up 7 bases and V 0 bases, and 6 bases lay outside the gene matches. This CDR3 has 15 amino acids. CDR3 DNA sequence: TGTGCCAGCAGCTTAGGCGGGACAGGGTACGGGACCCAGTACTTC. Its protein product is CASSLGGTGYGTQYF.

As concerns this clonotype: A read error may explain this, as a much larger clone is one base away. The chain is built from TRBV5-1 and TRBJ2-1; TRBD2 agrees at 11 bases. This CDR3 is built from 16 residues. CDR1 is SGHRS, CDR2 YFSETQ, per germline. In DNA, the CDR3 is TGCGCCAGCAGCTTGATTAGCGGGGGGGTTTCAAAAGAGCGGTTCTTC. Its translation is CASSLISGGVSKERFF. The complete variable domain, with remaining parts taken from reference TRBV5-1 and TRBJ2-1, reads KAGVTQTPRYLIKTRGQQVTLSCSPISGHRSVSWYQQTPGQGLQFLFEYFSETQRNKGNFPGRFSGRQFSNSRSEMNVSTLELGDSALYLCASSLISGGVSKERFFGPGTRLTVL.

This clonotype showed up just a few times. V usage is TRBV12-3 or TRBV12-4 and J usage is TRBJ1-5; D gene unclear. The length of the CDR3 is 16 residues. V shed 1 base and J shed 0 bases, with 10 bases lying between them. The DNA of the CDR3 is TGTGCCAGCAGTTTAGTTCCGCAGGTTAGCAATCAGCCCCAGCATTTT. This encodes CASSLVPQVSNQPQHF.

This clonotype was picked up many times. This rearrangement joins TRBV6-1 to TRBJ1-2; TRBD1 aligns across 7 bases. The V and J ends lost 7 bases and 2 bases, in that order; junction bases with no gene match: 4. The CDR3 sequence is 13 residues long. Germline CDR1 is MNHNS and CDR2 is SASEGT. CDR3: CASNPGQNYGYTF. The CDR3, as DNA: TGTGCCAGCAACCCGGGACAGAACTATGGCTACACCTTC.

CDR3 protein: CASSWIRSTDTQYF. In DNA, the CDR3 is TGTGCCAGCAGTTGGATTCGATCGACAGATACGCAGTATTTT. The chain recombines TRBV28 with TRBJ2-3; D remains unclear. The germline V gene encodes CDR1 MDHEN and CDR2 SYDVKM. The CDR3 loop spans 14 amino acids. Trimming took 4 bases from V and 3 from J, leaving 11 bases between them.

This clonotype has ten or more counts. J is TRBJ2-5 and V is TRBV7-9; TRBD2 might be the D (6 bases). The CDR3 spans 14 residues. The germline V and J ends were trimmed by 5 bases and 2 bases, with 12 bases remaining between them. In germline, CDR1 is SEHNR, CDR2 FQNEAQ (reference sequence). The CDR3 spells CASSRGTAQETQYF. The CDR3 DNA sequence: TGTGCCAGCAGCCGCGGGACTGCTCAAGAGACCCAGTACTTC.

This chain uses TRBV4-2 with TRBJ1-2; the D is unclear. The V gene lost 1 base and the J gene lost 6 bases, with 15 bases spanning the gap. The CDR3 runs to 15 residues. Germline V gives CDR1 LGHNA, CDR2 YNFKEQ. CDR3 sequence reads: CASSQVSGLKNGYTF. The CDR3 DNA reads TGTGCCAGCAGCCAAGTTTCAGGTCTAAAGAATGGCTACACCTTC.

The chain joins TRBV5-1 to TRBJ1-1; no definite D call. The V end was cut by 3 bases, the J end by 1 base, with 13 bases between. The CDR3 extends over 15 amino acids. CDR1 is SGHRS, CDR2 YFSETQ, per germline. CDR3 in amino acids: CASSWTGRSNTEAFF. As DNA, the CDR3 is TGCGCCAGCAGCTGGACGGGTCGCTCGAACACTGAAGCTTTCTTT.

The sample holds many counts of this clonotype. The chain has TRBV4-1 and TRBJ2-1, with D perhaps being TRBD1 or TRBD2 (5 bases each). The germline gives CDR1 MGHRA, CDR2 YSYEKL. The CDR3 has 16 residues. Trimming pared 3 bases from V and 0 bases from J, leaving 12 bases between. The chain's CDR3 is CASSQRDRSSYNEQFF. CDR3 nucleotide sequence: TGCGCCAGCAGCCAGAGGGACCGAAGCTCCTACAATGAGCAGTTCTTC.

Comment on this clonotype: A much larger clone lies one base from this, so it may be a read error. V usage is TRBV9 and J usage is TRBJ2-1, with 8 nucleotides matching TRBD1. This CDR3 has 15 residues. The germline CDR1 and CDR2 sequences are SGDLS and YYNGEE. Trimming at V came to 0 bases and at J to 10 bases, leaving 9 bases not matched to a gene. The CDR3 DNA reads TGTGCCAGCAGCGTAGGCACCGGGACAGGCTTCGAGCAGTTCTTC. Translated, it gives CASSVGTGTGFEQFF.

There are many counts of this clonotype. The V and J genes are TRBV5-1 and TRBJ2-3, with TRBD2 as a possible D gene (7 bases). CDR1 and CDR2 from the germline V gene are SGHRS and YFSETQ. This CDR3 is built from 16 residues. Trimming stripped 0 bases from V and 7 bases from J, with 18 bases between. DNA for the CDR3: TGCGCCAGCAGCTTGGCAGGGGCGGGGGCCTCGCATACGCAGTATTTT. Its translation is CASSLAGAGASHTQYF.

This clonotype came up many times. The chain carries TRBV28 and TRBJ2-1; 9 bases agree with TRBD1. The germline V gene has CDR1 MDHEN and CDR2 SYDVKM. Trimming cost V 7 bases and J 6 bases; bases outside gene matches: 10. There are 15 residues in the CDR3. This CDR3 reads CASTSQGAGSNEQFF. CDR3 coding DNA: TGTGCCAGCACCTCACAGGGGGCTGGGTCCAATGAGCAGTTCTTC.

This clonotype has ten or more counts. This chain joins TRBV9 and TRBJ2-3; 8 bases match TRBD2. The CDR3 is 14 amino acids. Germline CDR1 reads SGDLS; CDR2 reads YYNGEE. J was trimmed by 5 bases and V by 3 bases; bases with no gene match: 5. CDR3 in DNA: TGTGCCAGCAGCGCCGGGGGGGCGGGAGATACGCAGTATTTT. Its translation is CASSAGGAGDTQYF.

This clonotype came up a few times. The V and J genes are TRBV4-1 and TRBJ1-1; no firm D call. Germline-derived CDR1 and CDR2 are MGHRA and YSYEKL. With 0 bases removed from V and 0 bases from J, the gap between germline ends came to 8 bases. This CDR3 comprises 15 residues. CDR3 bases: TGCGCCAGCAGCCAAGAATTGGTGTTGAACACTGAAGCTTTCTTT. Translation: CASSQELVLNTEAFF.